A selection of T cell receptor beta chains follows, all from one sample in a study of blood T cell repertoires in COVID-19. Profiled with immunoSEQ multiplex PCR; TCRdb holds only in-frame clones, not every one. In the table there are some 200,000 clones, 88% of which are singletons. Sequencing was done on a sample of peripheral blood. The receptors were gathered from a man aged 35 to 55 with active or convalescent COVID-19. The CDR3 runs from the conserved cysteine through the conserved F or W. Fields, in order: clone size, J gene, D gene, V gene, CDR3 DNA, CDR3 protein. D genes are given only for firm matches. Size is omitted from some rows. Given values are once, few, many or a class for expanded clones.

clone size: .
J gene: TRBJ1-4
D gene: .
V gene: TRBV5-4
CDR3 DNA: TGTGCCAGCAGCTTACAGGGACGGGCTAATGAAAAACTGTTTTTT
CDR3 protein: CASSLQGRANEKLFF

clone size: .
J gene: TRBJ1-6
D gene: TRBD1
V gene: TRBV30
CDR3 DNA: TGTGCCGGACAGGGGGCGGCTAATTCACCCCTCCACTTT
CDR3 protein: CAGQGAANSPLHF

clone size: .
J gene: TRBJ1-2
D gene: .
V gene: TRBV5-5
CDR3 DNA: TGTGCCAGCAGCTGGACAGATCCAAACGTCTATGGCTACACCTTC
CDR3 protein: CASSWTDPNVYGYTF

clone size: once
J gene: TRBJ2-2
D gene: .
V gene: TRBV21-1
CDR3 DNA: TGTGCCAGCAGCAAAAGATCTAGCGGGAGTAGAGGGGAGCTGTTTTTT
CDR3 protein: CASSKRSSGSRGELFF

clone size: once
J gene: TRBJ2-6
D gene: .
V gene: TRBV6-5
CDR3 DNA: TGTGCCAGCAAAGAGCCGAGCTCTGGGGCCAACGTCCTGACTTTC
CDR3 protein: CASKEPSSGANVLTF

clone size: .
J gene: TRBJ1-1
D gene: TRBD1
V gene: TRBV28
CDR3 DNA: TGTGCCAGCAGGATGGACAGGGGGCGAATTGAAGCTTTCTTT
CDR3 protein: CASRMDRGRIEAFF

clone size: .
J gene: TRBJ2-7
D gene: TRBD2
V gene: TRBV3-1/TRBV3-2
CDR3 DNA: TGTGCCAGCAGCCAGTACCCCAACAGCGGGGCCGAGGCCTACGAGCAGTACTTC
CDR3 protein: CASSQYPNSGAEAYEQYF

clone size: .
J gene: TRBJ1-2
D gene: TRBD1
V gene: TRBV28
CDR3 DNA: TGTGCCAGTCAACAGGGGATTTATGGCTACACCTTC
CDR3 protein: CASQQGIYGYTF

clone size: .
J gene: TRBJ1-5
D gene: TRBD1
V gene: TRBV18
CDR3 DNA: TGTGCCAGCTCACCGCTGGGACAGAGCAATCAGCCCCAGCATTTT
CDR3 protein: CASSPLGQSNQPQHF

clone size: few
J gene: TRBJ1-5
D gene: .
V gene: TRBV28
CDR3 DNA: TGTGCCAGCAGTGCCCGGGTTGGGAGCAATCAGCCCCAGCATTTT
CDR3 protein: CASSARVGSNQPQHF

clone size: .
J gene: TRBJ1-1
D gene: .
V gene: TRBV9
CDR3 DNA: TGTGCCAGCAGGACGGGGGTTAAGGACACTGAAGCTTTCTTT
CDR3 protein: CASRTGVKDTEAFF

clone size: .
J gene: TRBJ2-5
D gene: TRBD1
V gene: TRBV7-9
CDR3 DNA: TGTGCCAGCAGCTTAACCATCGACAGGGGGTATTCCATCCAAGAGACCCAGTACTTC
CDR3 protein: CASSLTIDRGYSIQETQYF

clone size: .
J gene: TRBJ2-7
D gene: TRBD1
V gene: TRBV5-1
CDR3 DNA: TGCGCCAGCAGCTTGACAGGGGCCTACGAGCAGTACTTC
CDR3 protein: CASSLTGAYEQYF

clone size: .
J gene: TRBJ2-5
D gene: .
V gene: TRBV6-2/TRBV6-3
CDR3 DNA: TGTGCCAGCAGTCCCCGGACTACCCAAGAGACCCAGTACTTC
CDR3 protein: CASSPRTTQETQYF

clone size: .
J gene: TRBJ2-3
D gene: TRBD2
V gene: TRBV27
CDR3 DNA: TGTGCCAGCAGTTCGACTAGCGTATATTCTACGCAGTATTTT
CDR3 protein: CASSSTSVYSTQYF

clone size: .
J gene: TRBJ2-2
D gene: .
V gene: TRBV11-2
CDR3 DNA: TGTGCCAGCAGCACCCTCTTCCGGGGGGCCCCAACCGGGGAGCTGTTTTTT
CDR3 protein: CASSTLFRGAPTGELFF

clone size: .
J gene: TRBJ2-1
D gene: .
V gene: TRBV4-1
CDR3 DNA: TGCGCCAGCAGCCTAAGAGGAACCGGGACAGAGCAGTTCTTC
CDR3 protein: CASSLRGTGTEQFF